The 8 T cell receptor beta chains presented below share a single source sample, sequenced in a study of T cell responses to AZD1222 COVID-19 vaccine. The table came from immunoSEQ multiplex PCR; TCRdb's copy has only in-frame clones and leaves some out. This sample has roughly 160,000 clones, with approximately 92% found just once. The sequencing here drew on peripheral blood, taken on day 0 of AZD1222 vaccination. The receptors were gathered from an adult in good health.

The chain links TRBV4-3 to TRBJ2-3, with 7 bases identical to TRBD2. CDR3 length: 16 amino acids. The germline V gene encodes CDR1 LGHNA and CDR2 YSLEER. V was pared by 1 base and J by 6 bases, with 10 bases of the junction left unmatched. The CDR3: CASSQATSRTGDTQYF. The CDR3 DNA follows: TGCGCCAGCAGCCAAGCGACTAGCCGGACCGGGGATACGCAGTATTTT.

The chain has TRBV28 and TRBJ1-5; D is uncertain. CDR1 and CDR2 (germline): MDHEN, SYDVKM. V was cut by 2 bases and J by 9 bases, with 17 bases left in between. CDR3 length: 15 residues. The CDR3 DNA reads TGTGCCAGCAGTTTAACCCCGGACGGAGTACGGCCCCAGCATTTT. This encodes CASSLTPDGVRPQHF.

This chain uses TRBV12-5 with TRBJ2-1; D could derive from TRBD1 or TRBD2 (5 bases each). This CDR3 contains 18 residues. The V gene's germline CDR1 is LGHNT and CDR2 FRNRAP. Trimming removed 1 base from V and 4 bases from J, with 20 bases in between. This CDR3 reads CASGLAASGARRYNEQFF. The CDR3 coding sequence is TGTGCTAGTGGTTTGGCCGCCTCCGGGGCCAGACGATACAATGAGCAGTTCTTC.

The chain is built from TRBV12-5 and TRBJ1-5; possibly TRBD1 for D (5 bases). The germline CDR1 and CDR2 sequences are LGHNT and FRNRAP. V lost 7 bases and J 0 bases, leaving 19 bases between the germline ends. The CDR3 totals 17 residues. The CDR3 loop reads CASAGGALLYSNQPQHF. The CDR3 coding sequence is TGTGCTAGTGCTGGAGGGGCCCTACTGTATAGCAATCAGCCCCAGCATTTT.

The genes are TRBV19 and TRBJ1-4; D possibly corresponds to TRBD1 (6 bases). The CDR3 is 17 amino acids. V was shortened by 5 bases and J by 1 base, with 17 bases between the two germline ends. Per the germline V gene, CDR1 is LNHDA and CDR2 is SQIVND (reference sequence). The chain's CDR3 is CASSPPGVGKTNEKLFF. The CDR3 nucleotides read TGTGCCAGTAGTCCGCCAGGGGTCGGGAAAACTAATGAAAAACTGTTTTTT.

CDR3 coding DNA: TGTGCCAGTGGTGACAGGGCAAGTAATTCACCCCTCCACTTT. As protein: CASGDRASNSPLHF. This rearrangement joins TRBV18 to TRBJ1-6; 7 bases map to TRBD1. Germline V CDR1 and CDR2: KGHSH, LQKENI. CDR3 length: 14 amino acids. Losses at the gene ends were 9 bases for V and 6 bases for J; bases not matched to a gene: 8.

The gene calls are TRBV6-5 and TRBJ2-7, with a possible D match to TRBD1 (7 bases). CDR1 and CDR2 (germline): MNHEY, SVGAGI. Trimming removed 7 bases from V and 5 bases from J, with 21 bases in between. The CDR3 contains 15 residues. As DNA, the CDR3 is TGTGCCAGCAACAAGGGGGCTAGCGCCAAGCACGAGCAGTACTTC. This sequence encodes CASNKGASAKHEQYF.

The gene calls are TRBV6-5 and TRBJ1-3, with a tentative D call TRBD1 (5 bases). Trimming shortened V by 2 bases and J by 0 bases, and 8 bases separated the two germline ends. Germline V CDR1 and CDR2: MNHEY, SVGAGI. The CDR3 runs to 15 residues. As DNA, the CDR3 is TGTGCCAGCAGTTACGGGAGGGGCTCTGGAAACACCATATATTTT. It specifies CASSYGRGSGNTIYF.